A selection of T cell receptor beta chains follows, all from one sample in a study of shared clonotypes between healthy human individuals. The protocol was immunoSEQ multiplex PCR, while the TCRdb copy is restricted to in-frame clones and leaves out a portion. The sample lists about 1 million clones, 70% to 80% occurring once. Sequenced input: memory CD4+ T cells sorted from blood. The source is a man between 18 and 29 years old in good health. CDR3s include the opening cysteine and the closing phenylalanine or tryptophan. Each record gives: CDR3 length, V gene, D gene, clone size, J gene, CDR3 protein, CDR3 DNA. A D gene is named only where the DNA matches it firmly. The size of a clone is reported for some rows only, either as once, few or many, or as a class for expanded clones.

>14|TRBV6-5|.|few|TRBJ1-1
CASSYGRLNTEAFF
TGTGCCAGCAGTTACGGGCGGCTGAACACTGAAGCTTTCTTT
>14|TRBV6-1|.|.|TRBJ1-2
CASSEAPVSLGYTF
TGTGCCAGCAGTGAAGCGCCCGTGAGTTTAGGCTACACCTTC
>14|TRBV30|.|.|TRBJ1-2
CAWSRAGLNYGYTF
TGTGCCTGGAGTCGGGCCGGACTTAACTATGGCTACACCTTC
>13|TRBV27|.|.|TRBJ2-2
CASSFRFTGELFF
TGTGCCAGCAGTTTTAGGTTTACCGGGGAGCTGTTTTTT
>13|TRBV4-1|.|.|TRBJ2-3
CASSRFRADTQYF
TGCGCCAGCAGCCGGTTTCGGGCAGATACGCAGTATTTT
>18|TRBV18|.|few|TRBJ1-1
CASSSTARGPNRNTEAFF
TGTGCCAGCTCATCAACAGCACGAGGACCGAATCGGAACACTGAAGCTTTCTTT
>13|TRBV5-1|TRBD1|.|TRBJ2-7
CASSFGQAYEQYF
TGCGCCAGCAGCTTTGGACAGGCCTACGAGCAGTACTTC
>16|TRBV9|.|.|TRBJ2-6
CASSVAAVSGANVLTF
TGTGCCAGCAGCGTAGCAGCGGTCTCTGGGGCCAACGTCCTGACTTTC
>18|TRBV2|TRBD1|.|TRBJ1-5
CASSPTGTGAYSNQPQHF
TGTGCCAGCAGTCCTACCGGGACAGGGGCTTATAGCAATCAGCCCCAGCATTTT
>13|TRBV15|.|.|TRBJ1-5
CATSMVRNQPQHF
TGTGCCACCAGCATGGTGCGGAACCAGCCCCAGCATTTT
>14|TRBV10-1|TRBD1|.|TRBJ1-5
CASSAGTGNQPQHF
TGCGCCAGCAGCGCAGGGACAGGGAATCAGCCCCAGCATTTT
>13|TRBV6-5|.|few|TRBJ2-1
CASSYSQNNEQFF
TGTGCCAGCAGTTACTCCCAAAACAATGAGCAGTTCTTC
>15|TRBV7-8|TRBD2|.|TRBJ2-7
CASSLLRGSSYEQYF
TGTGCCAGCAGCTTACTGCGGGGGTCCTCCTACGAGCAGTACTTC
>10|TRBV20-1|.|.|TRBJ2-3
CSARMDTQYF
TGCAGTGCTAGGATGGATACGCAGTATTTT
>15|TRBV19|.|.|TRBJ1-1
CASSIGAGVNTEAFF
TGTGCCAGTAGTATAGGCGCAGGTGTGAACACTGAAGCTTTCTTT
>14|TRBV6-6|TRBD1|.|TRBJ1-2
CASSYPTGNYGYTF
TGTGCCAGCAGTTACCCGACAGGGAACTATGGCTACACCTTC
>14|TRBV18|.|.|TRBJ1-1
CASSLERANTEAFF
TGTGCCAGCTCCCTCGAGAGGGCGAACACTGAAGCTTTCTTT
>17|TRBV28|.|.|TRBJ1-4
CASSGPRGGGANEKLFF
TGTGCCAGCAGCGGACCGCGGGGAGGGGGGGCTAATGAAAAACTGTTTTTT
>13|TRBV6-1|.|.|TRBJ1-1
CASNLRGNTEAFF
TGTGCCAGCAATCTGAGGGGGAACACTGAAGCTTTCTTT
>16|TRBV30|.|.|TRBJ1-3
CAWSSDGVYSGNTIYF
TGTGCCTGGAGTTCCGACGGCGTCTACTCTGGAAACACCATATATTTT
>16|TRBV6-1|.|once|TRBJ2-7
CASSGGAGLAPYEQYF
TGTGCCAGCAGTGGGGGCGCGGGGCTAGCGCCCTACGAGCAGTACTTC
>14|TRBV2|.|once|TRBJ1-2
CASSGTDKSYGYTF
TGTGCCAGCAGTGGGACAGACAAATCTTATGGCTACACCTTC
>13|TRBV7-2|.|.|TRBJ2-2
CASSTGPPGELFF
TGTGCCAGCAGCACTGGACCACCCGGGGAGCTGTTTTTT
>17|TRBV28|.|.|TRBJ2-7
CASSRLSGKVAPYEQYF
TGTGCCAGCAGCCGACTTTCAGGGAAGGTCGCTCCCTACGAGCAGTACTTC
>15|TRBV2|TRBD2|.|TRBJ2-1
CASSPPGTTDNEQFF
TGTGCCAGCAGTCCCCCCGGGACTACGGACAATGAGCAGTTCTTC
>12|TRBV7-8|.|.|TRBJ1-1
CASRGALGEAFF
TGTGCCAGCAGAGGGGCCCTGGGGGAAGCTTTCTTT
>13|TRBV18|TRBD2|.|TRBJ2-3
CASSGTSGDTQYF
TGTGCCAGCTCGGGGACTAGCGGAGATACGCAGTATTTT
>14|TRBV5-1|TRBD2|.|TRBJ2-7
CASSSSGGGGPQYF
TGCGCCAGCAGCTCTAGCGGGGGAGGAGGACCGCAGTACTTC
>15|TRBV19|.|few|TRBJ1-5
CASSIAGGGGQPQHF
TGTGCCAGTAGTATTGCCGGCGGCGGTGGTCAGCCCCAGCATTTT
>16|TRBV5-3|.|.|TRBJ2-2
CARRGMRQGDTGELFF
TGTGCCAGAAGGGGGATGCGGCAGGGCGACACCGGGGAGCTGTTTTTT
>14|TRBV11-2|.|.|TRBJ2-7
CASSLDPRSYEQYF
TGTGCCAGCAGCTTAGATCCTCGCTCCTACGAGCAGTACTTC
>15|TRBV11-2|.|once|TRBJ1-4
CASSFTQGWGEKLFF
TGTGCCAGCAGCTTTACTCAGGGGTGGGGTGAAAAACTGTTTTTT
>15|TRBV14|.|few|TRBJ1-1
CASSPTGTPNTEAFF
TGTGCCAGCAGCCCCACCGGGACACCGAACACTGAAGCTTTCTTT
>16|TRBV6-6|TRBD2|.|TRBJ2-7
CASSYLGGASSYEQYF
TGTGCCAGCAGTTACCTCGGGGGGGCTAGCTCCTACGAGCAGTACTTC
>14|TRBV30|TRBD1|.|TRBJ2-7
CAWRETGSSYEQYF
TGTGCCTGGAGAGAGACAGGGAGCTCCTACGAGCAGTACTTC
>15|TRBV6-5|.|.|TRBJ1-3
CASSPRDNSGNTIYF
TGTGCCAGCTCCCCGAGAGACAACTCTGGAAACACCATATATTTT
>14|TRBV5-1|.|.|TRBJ2-5
CASSLVGAQETQYF
TGCGCCAGCAGCTTGGTTGGGGCGCAAGAGACCCAGTACTTC
>14|TRBV10-1|.|few|TRBJ2-5
CASSESKGSGTQYF
TGCGCCAGCAGTGAGTCGAAAGGGAGTGGGACCCAGTACTTC